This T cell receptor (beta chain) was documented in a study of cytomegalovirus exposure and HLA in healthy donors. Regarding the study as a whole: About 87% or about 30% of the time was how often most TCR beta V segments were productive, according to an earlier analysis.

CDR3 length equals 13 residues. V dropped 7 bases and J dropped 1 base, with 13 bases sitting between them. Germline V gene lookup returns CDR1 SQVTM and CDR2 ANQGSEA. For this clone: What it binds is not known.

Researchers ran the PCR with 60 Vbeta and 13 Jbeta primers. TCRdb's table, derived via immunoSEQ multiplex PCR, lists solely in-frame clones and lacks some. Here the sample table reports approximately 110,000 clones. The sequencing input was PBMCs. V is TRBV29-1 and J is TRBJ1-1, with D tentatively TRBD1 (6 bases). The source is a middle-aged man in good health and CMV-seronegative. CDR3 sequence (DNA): TGCAGCGGCCGAACAGGGTCGAACACTGAAGCTTTCTTT. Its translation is CSGRTGSNTEAFF.